This T cell receptor (beta chain) was recovered during a study of blood T cell repertoires in COVID-19. V was trimmed by 6 bases and J by 0 bases, leaving 18 bases between them. Looked up from germline, CDR1 is SNHLY and CDR2 is FYNNEI. The CDR3 runs 17 residues. TCRdb keeps only in-frame clones here, not all; method: immunoSEQ multiplex PCR. The sample lists 84,000 or so clones, approximately 86% seen once, with around 27% in the top ten. The sample taken for sequencing was peripheral blood. The sequence was obtained from a woman at least 80 years old with acute or convalescent COVID-19. V and J are TRBV2 and TRBJ1-5; TRBD1 is a possible D gene (5 bases). The CDR3 spells CASSREGIGFSNQPQHF. As DNA, the CDR3 is TGTGCCAGCAGCCGGGAGGGGATAGGGTTTAGCAATCAGCCCCAGCATTTT. The whole variable domain, remainder taken from reference TRBV2 and TRBJ1-5, is EPEVTQTPSHQVTQMGQEVILRCVPISNHLYFYWYRQILGQKVEFLVSFYNNEISEKSEIFDDQFSVERPDGSNFTLKIRSTKLEDSAMYFCASSREGIGFSNQPQHFGDGTRLSIL.